This T cell receptor (beta chain) was documented in a study of control samples from healthy donors and cancer patients. Here immunoSEQ multiplex PCR was the method, and the copy in TCRdb shows in-frame clones only, minus some. The top ten hold 12% of the sample, which has 130,000 or so clones, approximately 87% seen once. Trimming stripped 10 bases from V and 1 base from J, with 7 bases between. Germline CDR1 and CDR2: LNHDA and SQIVND (reference sequence). The CDR3 consists of 11 residues. This clone was found once. The sequenced sample consisted of blood. The chain carries TRBV19 and TRBJ1-2; D gene unclear. The source of this sequence is a man aged 25 to 45 in good health. CDR3 sequence reads: CATGINYGYTF. The CDR3 DNA follows: TGTGCCACCGGGATTAACTATGGCTACACCTTC.